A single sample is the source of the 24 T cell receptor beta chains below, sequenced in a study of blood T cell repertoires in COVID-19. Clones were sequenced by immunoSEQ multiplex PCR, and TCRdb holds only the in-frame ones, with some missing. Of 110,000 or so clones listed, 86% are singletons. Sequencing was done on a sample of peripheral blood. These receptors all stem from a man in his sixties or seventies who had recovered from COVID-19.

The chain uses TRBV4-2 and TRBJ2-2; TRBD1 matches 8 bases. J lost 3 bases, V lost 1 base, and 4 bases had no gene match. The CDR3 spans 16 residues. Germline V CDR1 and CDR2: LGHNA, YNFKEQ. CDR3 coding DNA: TGTGCCAGCAGCCAAGGACCGGGACAGGACACCGGGGAGCTGTTTTTT. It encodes CASSQGPGQDTGELFF.

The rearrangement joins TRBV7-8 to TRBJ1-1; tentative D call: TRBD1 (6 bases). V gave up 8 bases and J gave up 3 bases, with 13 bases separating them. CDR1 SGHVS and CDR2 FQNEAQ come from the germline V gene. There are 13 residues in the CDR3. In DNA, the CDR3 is TGTGCCAGCGGTAGACAGGTCCACACTGAAGCTTTCTTT. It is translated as CASGRQVHTEAFF.

This chain's CDR3 is CASSYSGGTEAFF. The CDR3 nucleotides are TGTGCCAGCAGTTACTCGGGGGGCACTGAAGCTTTCTTT. The chain recombines TRBV6-2 or TRBV6-3 with TRBJ1-1, with D possibly being TRBD1 (5 bases). The CDR3 has 13 residues. Germline values: CDR1 MNHEY, CDR2 SVGEGT. V lost 0 bases, J lost 4 bases, and 6 bases lay in between.

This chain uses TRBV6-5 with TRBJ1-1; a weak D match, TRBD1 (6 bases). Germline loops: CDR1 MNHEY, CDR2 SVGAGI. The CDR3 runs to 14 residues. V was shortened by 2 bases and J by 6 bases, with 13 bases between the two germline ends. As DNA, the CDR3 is TGTGCCAGCAGTTACGAACAGGGTAACGCTGAAGCTTTCTTT. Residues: CASSYEQGNAEAFF.

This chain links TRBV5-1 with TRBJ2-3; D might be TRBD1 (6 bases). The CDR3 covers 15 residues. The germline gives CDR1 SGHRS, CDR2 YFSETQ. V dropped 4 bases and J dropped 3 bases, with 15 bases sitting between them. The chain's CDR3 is CASSPQGLLTDTQYF. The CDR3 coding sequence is TGCGCCAGCAGCCCGCAGGGGTTGCTAACAGATACGCAGTATTTT.

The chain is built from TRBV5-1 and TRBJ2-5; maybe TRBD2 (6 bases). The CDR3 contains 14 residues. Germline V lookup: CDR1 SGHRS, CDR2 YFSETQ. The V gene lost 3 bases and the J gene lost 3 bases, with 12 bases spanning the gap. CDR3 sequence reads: CASSWGEPEETQYF. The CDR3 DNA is TGCGCCAGCAGCTGGGGGGAGCCGGAAGAGACCCAGTACTTC.

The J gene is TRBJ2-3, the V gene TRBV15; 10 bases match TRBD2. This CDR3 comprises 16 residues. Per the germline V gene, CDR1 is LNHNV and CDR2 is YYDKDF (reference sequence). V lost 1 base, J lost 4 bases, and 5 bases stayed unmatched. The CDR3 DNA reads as TGTGCCACCAGCAGAGGGGTAGCGGGAGGCTCAGATACGCAGTATTTT. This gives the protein CATSRGVAGGSDTQYF.

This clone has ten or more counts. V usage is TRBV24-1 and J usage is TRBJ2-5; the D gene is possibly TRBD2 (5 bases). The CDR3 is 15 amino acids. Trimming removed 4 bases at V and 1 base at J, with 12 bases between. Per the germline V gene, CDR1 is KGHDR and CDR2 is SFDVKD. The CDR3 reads CATSDPGRGQETQYF. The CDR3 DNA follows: TGTGCCACCAGTGACCCAGGACGGGGCCAAGAGACCCAGTACTTC.

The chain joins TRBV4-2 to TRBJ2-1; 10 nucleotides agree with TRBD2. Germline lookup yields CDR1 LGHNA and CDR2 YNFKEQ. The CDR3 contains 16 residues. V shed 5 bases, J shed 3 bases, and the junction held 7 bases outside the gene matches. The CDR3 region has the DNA TGTGCCAGCAGCTTCCCTGGGACTAGCGACTACAATGAGCAGTTCTTC. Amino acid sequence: CASSFPGTSDYNEQFF.

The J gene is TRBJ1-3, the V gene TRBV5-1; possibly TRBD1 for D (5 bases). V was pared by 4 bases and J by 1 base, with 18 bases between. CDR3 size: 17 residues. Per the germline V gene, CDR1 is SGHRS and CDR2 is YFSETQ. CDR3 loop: CASSPEGPGGSGNTIYF. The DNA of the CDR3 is TGCGCCAGCAGCCCGGAGGGGCCGGGGGGATCTGGAAACACCATATATTTT.

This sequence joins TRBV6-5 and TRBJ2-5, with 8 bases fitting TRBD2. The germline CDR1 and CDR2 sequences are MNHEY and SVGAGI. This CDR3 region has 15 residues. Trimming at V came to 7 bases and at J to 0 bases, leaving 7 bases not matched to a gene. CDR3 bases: TGTGCCAGCAATCTCGGGGGGGTCTACCAAGAGACCCAGTACTTC. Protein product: CASNLGGVYQETQYF.

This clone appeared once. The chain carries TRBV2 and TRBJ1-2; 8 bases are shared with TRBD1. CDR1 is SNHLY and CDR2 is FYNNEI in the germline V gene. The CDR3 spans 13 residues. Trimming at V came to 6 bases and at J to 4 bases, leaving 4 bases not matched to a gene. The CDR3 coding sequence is TGTGCCAGCAGCGGACAGGGTGGCTATGGCTACACCTTC. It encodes CASSGQGGYGYTF.

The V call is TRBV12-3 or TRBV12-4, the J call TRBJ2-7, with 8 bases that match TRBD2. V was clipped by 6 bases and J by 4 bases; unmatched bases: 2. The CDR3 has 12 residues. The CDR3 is CASSPGGYEQYF. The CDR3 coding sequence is TGTGCCAGCAGCCCGGGGGGGTACGAGCAGTACTTC.

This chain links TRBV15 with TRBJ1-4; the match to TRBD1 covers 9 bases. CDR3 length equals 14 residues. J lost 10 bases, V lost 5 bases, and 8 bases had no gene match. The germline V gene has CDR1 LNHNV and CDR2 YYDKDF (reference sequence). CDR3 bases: TGTGCCACCAGCGCTTCGCCGGGACAGGGAAAACTGTTTTTT. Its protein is CATSASPGQGKLFF.

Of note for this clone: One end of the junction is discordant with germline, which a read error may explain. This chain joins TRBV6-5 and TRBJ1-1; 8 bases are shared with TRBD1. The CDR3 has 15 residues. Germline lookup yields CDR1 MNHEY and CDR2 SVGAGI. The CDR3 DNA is TGTGCCAGCAGCTACTCCCGGACAGGGCGATCTGAAGCTTTCTTT. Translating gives CASSYSRTGRSEAFF.

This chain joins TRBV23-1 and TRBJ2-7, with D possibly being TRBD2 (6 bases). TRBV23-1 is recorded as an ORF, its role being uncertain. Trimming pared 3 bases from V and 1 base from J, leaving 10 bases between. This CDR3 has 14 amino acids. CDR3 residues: CASSHPGRSYEQYF. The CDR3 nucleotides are TGCGCCAGCAGTCATCCAGGGAGGTCCTACGAGCAGTACTTC.

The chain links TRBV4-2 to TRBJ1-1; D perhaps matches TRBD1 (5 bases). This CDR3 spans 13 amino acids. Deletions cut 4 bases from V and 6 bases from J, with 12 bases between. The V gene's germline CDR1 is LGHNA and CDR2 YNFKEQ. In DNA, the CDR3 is TGTGCCAGCAGCCCACCTCGGGGGGCTGAAGCTTTCTTT. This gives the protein CASSPPRGAEAFF.

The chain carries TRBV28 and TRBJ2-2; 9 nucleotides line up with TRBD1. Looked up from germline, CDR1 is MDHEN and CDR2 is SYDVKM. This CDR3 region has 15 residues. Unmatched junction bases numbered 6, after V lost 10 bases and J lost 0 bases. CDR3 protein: CATETGGANTGELFF. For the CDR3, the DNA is TGTGCCACCGAAACAGGGGGCGCGAACACCGGGGAGCTGTTTTTT.

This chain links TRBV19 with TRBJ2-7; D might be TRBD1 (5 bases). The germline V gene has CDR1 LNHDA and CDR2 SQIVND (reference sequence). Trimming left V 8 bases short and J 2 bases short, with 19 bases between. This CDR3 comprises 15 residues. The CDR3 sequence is CASSSTAGKPYEQYF. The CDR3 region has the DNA TGTGCCAGTTCCTCGACGGCAGGGAAACCCTACGAGCAGTACTTC.

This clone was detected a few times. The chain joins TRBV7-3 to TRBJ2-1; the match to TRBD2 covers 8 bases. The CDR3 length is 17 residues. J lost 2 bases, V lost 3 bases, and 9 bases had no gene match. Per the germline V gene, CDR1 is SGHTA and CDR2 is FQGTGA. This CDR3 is CASSFSSGSETYNEQFF. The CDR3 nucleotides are TGTGCCAGCAGCTTTTCGAGCGGGAGTGAGACCTACAATGAGCAGTTCTTC. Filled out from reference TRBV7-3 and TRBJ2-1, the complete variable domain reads GAGVSQTPSNKVTEKGKYVELRCDPISGHTALYWYRQSLGQGPEFLIYFQGTGAADDSGLPNDRFFAVRPEGSVSTLKIQRTERGDSAVYLCASSFSSGSETYNEQFFGPGTRLTVL.

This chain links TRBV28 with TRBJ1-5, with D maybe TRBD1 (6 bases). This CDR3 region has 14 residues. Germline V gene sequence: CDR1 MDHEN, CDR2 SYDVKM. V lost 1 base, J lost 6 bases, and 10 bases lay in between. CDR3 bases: TGTGCCAGCAGTTTATCGCAGGGGATTCAGCCCCAGCATTTT. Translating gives CASSLSQGIQPQHF.

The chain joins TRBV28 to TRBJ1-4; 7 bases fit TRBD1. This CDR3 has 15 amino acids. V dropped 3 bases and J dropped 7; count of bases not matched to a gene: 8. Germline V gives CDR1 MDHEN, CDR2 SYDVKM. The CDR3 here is CASSLWRQGGEKLFF. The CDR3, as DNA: TGTGCCAGCAGTTTGTGGCGACAGGGTGGTGAAAAACTGTTTTTT.

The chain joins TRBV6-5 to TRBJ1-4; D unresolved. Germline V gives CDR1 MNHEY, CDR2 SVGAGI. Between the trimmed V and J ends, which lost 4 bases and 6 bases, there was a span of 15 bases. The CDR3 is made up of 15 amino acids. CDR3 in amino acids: CASSFRGVGDEKLFF. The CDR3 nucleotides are TGTGCCAGCAGTTTCCGCGGGGTTGGGGATGAAAAACTGTTTTTT.

The CDR3 bases are TGCGCCAGCAGCTTGGCCTTAGCGGGAGTCTCGGATACGCAGTATTTT. The encoded protein is CASSLALAGVSDTQYF. The chain carries TRBV5-1 and TRBJ2-3, with 9 nucleotides matching TRBD2. The CDR3 sequence is 16 residues long. J was trimmed by 6 bases and V by 0 bases; bases with no gene match: 8. Germline values: CDR1 SGHRS, CDR2 YFSETQ.